These 3 T cell receptor beta chains originate from one sample sequenced in a study of OX40 agonist ivuxolimab in advanced cancers. Libraries were prepared through the immunoSEQ multiplex PCR assay. TCRdb took over this immuneACCESS table, retaining in-frame rearrangements with V and J assigned. Such tables are incomplete; in checked studies, under half of the missing clones stem from an unresolved V gene, and the remainder is unexplained. The table for this sample lists some 95,000 clones; around 88% of them were counted only once. Jointly, the top ten make up 0.45% to 0.55% of the sample. The sequencing here drew on CD4+ or CD8+ T cells sorted from blood, taken in a trial of the OX40 agonist ivuxolimab. The receptors shown here come from an adult with an advanced solid tumor such as melanoma, head and neck, liver or kidney cancer.

This clone has more than one count but fewer than ten. The J gene is TRBJ1-1, the V gene TRBV11-2; 7 bases are a match to TRBD1. Unmatched junction bases numbered 12, after V lost 5 bases and J lost 6 bases. Germline values: CDR1 SGHAT, CDR2 FQNNGV. This CDR3 has 15 amino acids. CDR3 in amino acids: CASSRGIGGRAEAFF. CDR3 in DNA: TGTGCCAGCAGCCGCGGTATAGGGGGCCGAGCTGAAGCTTTCTTT. Supplemented by reference TRBV11-2 and TRBJ1-1, the full variable domain reads EAGVAQSPRYKIIEKRQSVAFWCNPISGHATLYWYQQILGQGPKLLIQFQNNGVVDDSQLPKDRFSAERLKGVDSTLKIQPAKLEDSAVYLCASSRGIGGRAEAFFGQGTRLTVV.

The V and J genes are TRBV7-8 and TRBJ1-3; possible D gene TRBD1, 6 bases. CDR3 length: 17 amino acids. Trimming shortened V by 2 bases and J by 2 bases, and 16 bases separated the two germline ends. CDR1 SGHVS and CDR2 FQNEAQ come from the germline V gene. The CDR3 loop reads CASSLKAGALTGNTIYF. The CDR3 coding sequence is TGTGCCAGCAGCTTAAAGGCAGGGGCATTAACTGGAAACACCATATATTTT.

This chain links TRBV6-5 with TRBJ2-7; D may match TRBD1 or TRBD2 (5 bases each). Germline CDR1 reads MNHEY; CDR2 reads SVGAGI. CDR3 length equals 14 residues. V lost 8 bases and J lost 0, with 14 bases in between. CDR3 residues: CASGLSRGSYEQYF. The DNA for the CDR3 is TGTGCCAGCGGTCTGTCGAGGGGCTCCTACGAGCAGTACTTC.